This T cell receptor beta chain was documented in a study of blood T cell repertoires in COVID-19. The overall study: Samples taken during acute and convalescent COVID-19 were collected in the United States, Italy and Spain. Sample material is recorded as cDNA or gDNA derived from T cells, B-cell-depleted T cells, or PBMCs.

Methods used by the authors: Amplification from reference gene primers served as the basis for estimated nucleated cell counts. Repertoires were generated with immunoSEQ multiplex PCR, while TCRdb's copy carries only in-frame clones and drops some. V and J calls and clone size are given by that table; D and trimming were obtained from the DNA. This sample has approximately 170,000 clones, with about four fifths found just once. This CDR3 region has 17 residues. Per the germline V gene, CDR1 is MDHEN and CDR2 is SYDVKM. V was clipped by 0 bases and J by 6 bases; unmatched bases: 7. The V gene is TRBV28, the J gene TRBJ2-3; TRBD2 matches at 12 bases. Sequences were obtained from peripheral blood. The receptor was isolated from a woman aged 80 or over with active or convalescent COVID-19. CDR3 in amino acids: CASSLWTSGGRPDTQYF. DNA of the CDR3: TGTGCCAGCAGTTTATGGACTAGCGGGGGCCGTCCGGATACGCAGTATTTT.